The 8 T cell receptor beta chains given below trace back to one sample, sequenced in a study of T cells in Graves' hyperthyroidism and ophthalmopathy. Amplified TCR beta CDR3 regions derived from RNA transcripts. RT-PCR in the first round (using the HTBI primer set) targeted the TCR CDR3. TCRdb passed the multiplex PCR reads through MiXCR, listing each CDR3 protein once. The sample shows around 480,000 distinct CDR3 sequences, under 15% of them seen only once. Sequenced: blood. The receptor source for this set is a woman between 18 and 30 years old with Graves' hyperthyroidism.

This clonotype was picked up many times. V gene TRBV12-3 or TRBV12-4 combines with J gene TRBJ1-5; unclear D gene. V lost 3 bases, J lost 6 bases, and 12 bases lay in between. CDR3 length: 14 amino acids. CDR3 in amino acids: CASSFKYSVQPQHF. For the CDR3, the DNA is TGTGCCAGCAGTTTTAAGTACAGCGTTCAGCCCCAGCATTTT.

Of note for this clonotype: The junction shows a germline mismatch at one end, possibly a read error. The chain is built from TRBV5-1 and TRBJ2-1, with D perhaps TRBD1 or TRBD2 (6 bases each). The length of the CDR3 is 14 residues. Germline lookup yields CDR1 SGHRS and CDR2 YFSETQ. CDR3 sequence (DNA): TGCGCCGGCAGCTTGGCCGGGGGCCTCGATGAGCAGTTCTTC. Protein: CAGSLAGGLDEQFF.

The chain carries TRBV24-1 and TRBJ2-3; TRBD2 agrees at 8 bases. In germline, CDR1 is KGHDR, CDR2 SFDVKD. V trimming: 9 bases; J trimming: 4 bases; junction bases outside the gene matches: 8. This CDR3 region has 14 residues. CDR3 in DNA: TGTGCCACCGAAGCGGGAGTCAGGGCAGATACGCAGTATTTT. Translated, it gives CATEAGVRADTQYF.

This clonotype was seen repeatedly, ten times or more. The chain links TRBV6-5 to TRBJ2-2; no firm D call. V was shortened by 0 bases and J by 5 bases, with 4 bases between the two germline ends. Germline V gene data show CDR1 as MNHEY and CDR2 as SVGAGI. The length of the CDR3 is 13 residues. CDR3 coding DNA: TGTGCCAGCAGTTACTCATCAACCGGGGAGCTGTTTTTT. Protein product: CASSYSSTGELFF.

Comments on this clonotype: A much larger clone sits a single nucleotide away, making a read error possible. The CDR3 nucleotides are TGTGCCAGCAGCCGGACAGGGCCCGGGGAGCTGTTTTTT. Residues: CASSRTGPGELFF. The gene calls are TRBV7-9 and TRBJ2-2; 8 nucleotides line up with TRBD1. V lost 5 bases, J lost 6 bases, and 2 bases stayed unmatched. CDR1 is SEHNR and CDR2 is FQNEAQ in the germline V gene (reference sequence). The CDR3 covers 13 residues. Based on the CDR3 plus reference TRBV7-9 and TRBJ2-2, the full variable domain is DTGVSQNPRHKITKRGQNVTFRCDPISEHNRLYWYRQTLGQGPEFLTYFQNEAQLEKSRLLSDRFSAERPKGSFSTLEIQRTEQGDSAMYLCASSRTGPGELFFGEGSRLTVL.

The chain joins TRBV7-9 to TRBJ2-1, with TRBD2 identical over 9 bases. Germline assignment: CDR1 SEHNR and CDR2 FQNEAQ (reference sequence). V lost 5 bases and J lost 6; bases outside the gene matches: 11. The CDR3 consists of 16 residues. The CDR3 reads CASSTLSGRSGNEQFF. The CDR3 DNA follows: TGTGCCAGCAGCACTCTAAGCGGGAGGAGCGGCAATGAGCAGTTCTTC.

There are many counts of this clonotype. The chain couples TRBV3-1 to TRBJ1-2, with D hard to call. The CDR3 loop spans 15 amino acids. Per germline, CDR1 LGHDT and CDR2 YNNKEL (reference sequence). V dropped 2 bases and J dropped 4 bases, with 14 bases sitting between them. The CDR3 DNA reads as TGTGCCAGCAGCCAACGGGAGGCGGCAGTCTATGGCTACACCTTC. Its translation is CASSQREAAVYGYTF.

This clonotype was seen repeatedly, ten times or more. The chain uses TRBV30 and TRBJ2-5, with D tentatively TRBD2 (6 bases). V was shortened by 4 bases and J by 5 bases, with 14 bases between the two germline ends. The germline gives CDR1 GTSNPN, CDR2 SVGIG (reference sequence). This CDR3 has 13 amino acids. The chain's CDR3 is CAWNAGGAETQYF. DNA of the CDR3: TGTGCCTGGAACGCCGGCGGGGCGGAGACCCAGTACTTC.